Presented here are 20 T cell receptor beta chains from one specimen sequenced in a study of a mutant IDH1 vaccine in newly diagnosed glioma. These receptors lack a known antigen. Measured with immunoSEQ multiplex PCR; TCRdb has only the in-frame clones, and not every one. The repertoire holds tens of thousands of clones, about 88% seen once, with around 4.5% in the top ten. Specified time point: week 47, end of study. Doses of 300 ug of mutant IDH1 20-mer peptide were given with topical imiquimod. The sample consisted of PBMCs, taken from a glioma patient whose treatment included an IDH1 peptide vaccine. The receptors stem from a woman aged 30 to 39 with glioma. Some clones in this sample may be carry-over from other donors' samples.

The chain carries TRBV29-1 and TRBJ1-1; D might be TRBD1 (6 bases). Germline-derived CDR1 and CDR2 are SQVTM and ANQGSEA. The CDR3 loop spans 13 amino acids. V gave up 3 bases and J gave up 5 bases, with 13 bases separating them. The CDR3 loop reads CSVDSRGLTEAFF. The CDR3 nucleotides are TGCAGCGTTGATTCTAGGGGGTTGACTGAAGCTTTCTTT.

V usage is TRBV2 and J usage is TRBJ1-2; D unclear. The CDR3 runs to 15 residues. Germline V gives CDR1 SNHLY, CDR2 FYNNEI. The V end was cut by 7 bases, the J end by 11 bases, with 26 bases between. The CDR3 DNA reads as TGTGCCAGCATCCCGGGGTTAGGGCGCCCTTCGAGATACACCTTC. Amino acids: CASIPGLGRPSRYTF. The full variable domain, with the rest looked up from reference TRBV2 and TRBJ1-2, is EPEVTQTPSHQVTQMGQEVILRCVPISNHLYFYWYRQILGQKVEFLVSFYNNEISEKSEIFDDQFSVERPDGSNFTLKIRSTKLEDSAMYFCASIPGLGRPSRYTFGSGTRLTVV.

The chain combines TRBV11-2 with TRBJ2-7; tentatively, D is TRBD1 (5 bases). The CDR3 spans 12 residues. The V end was cut by 5 bases, the J end by 5 bases, with 10 bases between. Germline values: CDR1 SGHAT, CDR2 FQNNGV. The CDR3 loop reads CASSVQVDEQYF. The CDR3 nucleotides read TGTGCCAGCAGCGTACAGGTGGACGAGCAGTACTTC. The full variable domain, with the rest looked up from reference TRBV11-2 and TRBJ2-7, is EAGVAQSPRYKIIEKRQSVAFWCNPISGHATLYWYQQILGQGPKLLIQFQNNGVVDDSQLPKDRFSAERLKGVDSTLKIQPAKLEDSAVYLCASSVQVDEQYFGPGTRLTVT.

This sequence joins TRBV6-1 and TRBJ1-3; D is uncertain. V was cut by 6 bases and J by 4 bases, with 13 bases left in between. CDR1 MNHNS and CDR2 SASEGT come from the germline V gene. This CDR3 region has 14 residues. CDR3 residues: CASSLGPAGNTIYF. As DNA, the CDR3 is TGTGCCAGCAGCCTTGGACCGGCAGGAAACACCATATATTTT.

There are a few counts of this clone. The junction and the germline gene differ at one end; a read error may be behind it. The chain recombines TRBV4-1 with TRBJ1-1; no clear D. Germline V CDR1 and CDR2: MGHRA, YSYEKL. This CDR3 comprises 11 residues. The CDR3 nucleotides read TGCGCCAGCAGCCAAGATAGCGGGCGGAGATTT. Residues: CASSQDSGRRF.

CDR3 residues: CASTGAGSTEAFF. For the CDR3, the DNA is TGTGCCAGCACCGGAGCAGGGAGCACTGAAGCTTTCTTT. The chain combines TRBV7-9 with TRBJ1-1, with D possibly being TRBD1 (5 bases). Germline V gene lookup returns CDR1 SEHNR and CDR2 FQNEAQ (reference sequence). Trimming took 7 bases from V and 4 from J, leaving 13 bases between them. The CDR3 extends over 13 amino acids.

V usage is TRBV7-8 and J usage is TRBJ1-2; no reliable D call. Trimming pared 1 base from V and 3 bases from J, leaving 3 bases between. In germline, CDR1 is SGHVS, CDR2 FQNEAQ. The CDR3 covers 12 residues. The CDR3 coding sequence is TGTGCCAGCAGCTTAGGGGACTATGGCTACACCTTC. Encoded protein: CASSLGDYGYTF.

This sequence joins TRBV6-1 and TRBJ2-2; no clear D gene. Germline V gene sequence: CDR1 MNHNS, CDR2 SASEGT. The CDR3 is 12 residues long. Trimming cost V 6 bases and J 4 bases, with 6 bases left between them. This CDR3 is CASRFGTGELFF. Here the CDR3 DNA reads TGTGCCAGCAGGTTCGGCACCGGGGAGCTGTTTTTT.

This chain connects TRBV29-1 to TRBJ2-2; 7 bases are a match to TRBD1. Germline V gene lookup returns CDR1 SQVTM and CDR2 ANQGSEA. CDR3 length equals 13 residues. The V segment lost 4 bases and the J segment 6 bases; nucleotides outside the gene matches: 5. The CDR3 reads CSVADGTAGELFF. In DNA form, the CDR3 reads TGCAGCGTTGCAGATGGGACAGCCGGGGAGCTGTTTTTT.

CDR3 protein: CASSSSSASGTYEQYF. The CDR3 DNA sequence: TGTGCCAGCAGCAGTTCATCGGCGAGCGGAACCTACGAGCAGTACTTC. The chain couples TRBV11-2 to TRBJ2-7; the D gene is possibly TRBD2 (5 bases). Germline-derived CDR1 and CDR2 are SGHAT and FQNNGV. There are 16 residues in the CDR3. V lost 5 bases to trimming and J lost 2 bases, with 19 bases between them.

This rearrangement joins TRBV7-2 to TRBJ2-3; D not certain. The CDR3 is 15 amino acids. Trimming stripped 6 bases from V and 0 bases from J, with 13 bases between. Looked up from germline, CDR1 is SGHTA and CDR2 is FQGNSA. The CDR3 spells CASRKRQASTDTQYF. In nucleotides, the CDR3 is TGTGCCAGCAGGAAAAGGCAGGCCAGCACAGATACGCAGTATTTT. The full variable domain, in which reference TRBV7-2 and TRBJ2-3 provide the parts outside the CDR3, is GAGVSQSPSNKVTEKGKDVELRCDPISGHTALYWYRQSLGQGLEFLIYFQGNSAPDKSGLPSDRFSAERTGGSVSTLTIQRTQQEDSAVYLCASRKRQASTDTQYFGPGTRLTVL.

CDR3 sequence: CASSAPHGQAGNRWAEAFF. Here the CDR3 DNA reads TGTGCCAGCAGCGCCCCCCACGGACAGGCGGGTAATCGCTGGGCTGAAGCTTTCTTT. J is TRBJ1-1 and V is TRBV9, with 7 bases that match TRBD1. V trimming: 3 bases; J trimming: 6 bases; junction bases outside the gene matches: 23. The CDR3 extends over 19 amino acids. Germline CDR1 reads SGDLS; CDR2 reads YYNGEE.

The CDR3, as DNA: TGTGCCAGCAGCCCGGGACTAGCGGGGAACACCGGGGAGCTGTTTTTT. This codes for CASSPGLAGNTGELFF. The rearrangement joins TRBV7-6 to TRBJ2-2, with 12 bases aligning to TRBD2. The CDR3 spans 16 residues. CDR1 is SGHVS and CDR2 is FNYEAQ in the germline V gene. V shed 5 bases and J 1 base; nucleotides not matched to a gene: 2.

The chain carries TRBV5-6 and TRBJ2-7; the D call may be TRBD1 or TRBD2 (6 bases each). V dropped 6 bases and J dropped 1 base, with 20 bases sitting between them. The CDR3 consists of 16 residues. The germline V gene encodes CDR1 SGHDT and CDR2 YYEEEE. The DNA of the CDR3 is TGTGCCAGCACCGACACGAGGAGGGGGTTTTCCTACGAGCAGTACTTC. Encoded protein: CASTDTRRGFSYEQYF.

The genes are TRBV19 and TRBJ2-2; TRBD2 aligns across 12 bases. V shed 9 bases and J 1 base; nucleotides not matched to a gene: 12. Germline CDR1 reads LNHDA; CDR2 reads SQIVND (reference sequence). This CDR3 is built from 18 residues. The CDR3, as DNA: TGTGCCAGCCAGCCTGCGGGACTAGCGGGTTGGAACACCGGGGAGCTGTTTTTT. Translating gives CASQPAGLAGWNTGELFF.

The chain employs TRBV19 and TRBJ2-7; perhaps TRBD1 as D (6 bases). The germline gives CDR1 LNHDA, CDR2 SQIVND (reference sequence). V lost 9 bases, J lost 0 bases, and 21 bases lay in between. This CDR3 is built from 16 residues. CDR3 sequence reads: CASEGLGTGSSYEQYF. The CDR3 DNA reads as TGTGCCAGCGAGGGGCTCGGTACAGGGAGCTCCTACGAGCAGTACTTC.

The gene calls are TRBV28 and TRBJ2-7; D perhaps matches TRBD1 (7 bases). The CDR3 has 13 residues. CDR1 is MDHEN and CDR2 is SYDVKM in the germline V gene. The V and J ends lost 3 bases and 6 bases respectively, with 12 bases between them. CDR3 residues: CASSLPGGREQYF. The CDR3 nucleotides are TGTGCCAGCAGTTTGCCAGGGGGGCGCGAGCAGTACTTC.

The chain carries TRBV5-4 and TRBJ2-7; D tentatively fits TRBD1 or TRBD2 (6 bases each). This CDR3 region has 14 residues. Trimming removed 0 bases from V and 2 bases from J, with 9 bases in between. Per germline, CDR1 SGHNT and CDR2 YYREEE (reference sequence). CDR3 region: CASSLVGGPYEQYF. As DNA, the CDR3 is TGTGCCAGCAGCTTGGTAGGGGGGCCCTACGAGCAGTACTTC.

V and J are TRBV19 and TRBJ2-7; D gene uncertain. This CDR3 spans 14 amino acids. The germline CDR1 and CDR2 sequences are LNHDA and SQIVND (reference sequence). V was cut by 1 base and J by 3 bases, with 10 bases left in between. CDR3 loop: CASSIGQAFYEQYF. In DNA, the CDR3 is TGTGCCAGTAGTATAGGGCAGGCCTTCTACGAGCAGTACTTC.

J is TRBJ2-5 and V is TRBV29-1, with TRBD1 matching over 7 bases. With V trimmed by 3 bases and J by 5 bases, 6 bases remained unmatched. This CDR3 is 13 amino acids long. Germline CDR1 reads SQVTM; CDR2 reads ANQGSEA. The CDR3 DNA follows: TGCAGCGTTGATCTGACAGGGATGGAGACCCAGTACTTC. The encoded protein is CSVDLTGMETQYF.